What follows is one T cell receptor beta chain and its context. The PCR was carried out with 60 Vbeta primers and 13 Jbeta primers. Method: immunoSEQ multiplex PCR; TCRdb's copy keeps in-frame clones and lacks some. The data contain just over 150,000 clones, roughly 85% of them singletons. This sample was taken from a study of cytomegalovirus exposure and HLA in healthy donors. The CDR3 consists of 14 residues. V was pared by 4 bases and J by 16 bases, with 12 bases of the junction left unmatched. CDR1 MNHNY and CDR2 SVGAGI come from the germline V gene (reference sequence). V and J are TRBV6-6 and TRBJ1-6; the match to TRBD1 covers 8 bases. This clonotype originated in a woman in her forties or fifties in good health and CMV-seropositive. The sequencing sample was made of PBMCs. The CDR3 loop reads CASSSSGQGAILHF. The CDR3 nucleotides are TGTGCCAGCAGTTCCTCAGGACAGGGCGCCATTCTCCACTTT.